This TCR beta chain appears in the sequencing data of a study of cytomegalovirus exposure and HLA in healthy donors. About the research overall: Early on, a data release was issued that held 80 million or so unique TCRs from HLA-typed donors.

The PCR was carried out with 60 Vbeta primers and 13 Jbeta primers. Some clones are missing from TCRdb's copy, which holds only in-frame ones; the method was immunoSEQ multiplex PCR. This table has about 170,000 clones, roughly 70% appearing once. Germline CDR1 reads SEHNR; CDR2 reads FQNEAQ (reference sequence). The CDR3 loop spans 12 amino acids. V lost 5 bases and J 8 bases, leaving 10 bases between the germline ends. This receptor was obtained from a woman aged 18-29 years in good health and CMV-seropositive. Sequenced input: PBMCs. The rearrangement uses TRBV7-9 and TRBJ2-1; the D gene is possibly TRBD1 (5 bases). The CDR3 spells CASSLQVDEQFF. The CDR3 coding sequence is TGTGCCAGCAGCCTACAGGTCGATGAGCAGTTCTTC.